Following are 18 T cell receptor beta chains from one sample sequenced in a study of T cells in Graves' hyperthyroidism and ophthalmopathy (dated by TCRdb to about 2019). Library preparation used multiplex PCR. Sequencing was carried out with an Illumina HiSeq 2000. Amplification of TCR beta CDR3 regions was carried out from RNA transcripts. A first-round RT-PCR of the TCR CDR3 used the HTBI primer set with the Qiagen OneStep RT-PCR kit. The public reads were quality trimmed at Q25 with fastp and then assembled into clones with MiXCR by TCRdb, keeping productive beta chains. Identical CDR3 proteins give one entry, which carries the most common genes and DNA. Here the sample has about 300,000 distinct CDR3 sequences; 15% to 20% occur a single time. About 40% of the sample is taken by the ten largest. Sequenced: blood. The receptors here all came from a man aged 50 or older with Graves' ophthalmopathy.

This chain joins TRBV9 and TRBJ1-4; 7 bases align to TRBD1. The CDR3 loop spans 15 amino acids. V lost 3 bases, J lost 4 bases, and 6 bases stayed unmatched. Germline assignment: CDR1 SGDLS and CDR2 YYNGEE. This chain's CDR3 is CASSARQGNNEKLFF. CDR3 DNA: TGTGCCAGCAGCGCACGACAGGGAAATAATGAAAAACTGTTTTTT.

CDR3 sequence (DNA): TGCAGTGCCACCGAGGACAGATATTCACCCCTCCACTTT. It is translated as CSATEDRYSPLHF. The V call is TRBV20-1, the J call TRBJ1-6; weak D call: TRBD1 (6 bases). The CDR3 spans 13 residues. The germline V gene encodes CDR1 DFQATT and CDR2 SNEGSKA (reference sequence). V lost 6 bases to trimming and J lost 8 bases, with 14 bases between them.

The chain recombines TRBV2 with TRBJ1-1; D not certain. Germline values: CDR1 SNHLY, CDR2 FYNNEI. V was cut by 3 bases and J by 1 base, with 15 bases left in between. The CDR3 loop spans 16 amino acids. The CDR3 protein is CASSEGSGRANTEAFF. The CDR3 DNA follows: TGTGCCAGCAGTGAGGGTAGCGGGAGGGCGAACACTGAAGCTTTCTTT.

The chain has TRBV7-9 and TRBJ2-7; D uncertain. Germline CDR1 reads SEHNR; CDR2 reads FQNEAQ (reference sequence). The CDR3 covers 15 residues. The V gene lost 7 bases and the J gene lost 0 bases, with 16 bases spanning the gap. The CDR3 nucleotides read TGTGCCAGCACCACGTTTGCGGAGAGCTCCTACGAGCAGTACTTC. Translated: CASTTFAESSYEQYF.

This clonotype was found many times. This sequence joins TRBV6-5 and TRBJ1-5; D is ambiguous. V was cut by 2 bases and J by 5 bases, with 10 bases left in between. CDR3 length: 14 amino acids. Germline V lookup: CDR1 MNHEY, CDR2 SVGAGI. The CDR3 DNA reads as TGTGCCAGCAGTTACGGATATGGGCATCAGCCCCAGCATTTT. It specifies CASSYGYGHQPQHF.

This clonotype came up many times. V gene TRBV11-1 combines with J gene TRBJ1-1; perhaps TRBD1 as D (6 bases). V dropped 2 bases and J dropped 4 bases, with 11 bases sitting between them. The CDR3 consists of 14 residues. In germline, CDR1 is SGHAT, CDR2 FQDESV (reference sequence). The CDR3 loop is CASSLQGWGTEAFF. The DNA for the CDR3 is TGTGCCAGCAGCTTACAGGGGTGGGGCACTGAAGCTTTCTTT. Supplemented by reference TRBV11-1 and TRBJ1-1, the full variable domain reads EAEVAQSPRYKITEKSQAVAFWCDPISGHATLYWYRQILGQGPELLVQFQDESVVDDSQLPKDRFSAERLKGVDSTLKIQPAELGDSAMYLCASSLQGWGTEAFFGQGTRLTVV.

The genes are TRBV11-2 and TRBJ1-1, with 7 bases that match TRBD1. The CDR3 length is 15 residues. The germline CDR1 and CDR2 sequences are SGHAT and FQNNGV. The V gene end was trimmed by 4 bases and the J gene end by 0 bases; junction bases not matched to a gene: 5. DNA for the CDR3: TGTGCCAGCAGCTCCCGACAGGGAATGAACACTGAAGCTTTCTTT. As protein: CASSSRQGMNTEAFF.

The V gene is TRBV5-8, the J gene TRBJ1-1; tentative D call: TRBD1 (5 bases). Trimming took off 2 bases at V and 6 bases at J, with 14 bases between the two ends. The CDR3 totals 14 residues. The germline gives CDR1 SGHTS, CDR2 YDEGEE. The CDR3 sequence: CASSFGGGVAEAFF. CDR3 in DNA: TGTGCCAGCAGCTTTGGGGGGGGAGTCGCTGAAGCTTTCTTT.

This clonotype was found a few times. The genes are TRBV4-1 and TRBJ1-1; 8 positions agree with TRBD1. Germline assignment: CDR1 MGHRA and CDR2 YSYEKL. The CDR3 runs 18 residues. Germline trimming cut 2 bases from V and 2 bases from J; bases unmatched to any gene: 13. As DNA, the CDR3 is TGCGCCAGCAGCCAAATTGACCTCAGGGGGCTAAGAAACACTGAAGCTTTCTTT. As protein: CASSQIDLRGLRNTEAFF.

This clonotype was found many times. The chain recombines TRBV11-2 with TRBJ2-2, with D uncertain. Germline V CDR1 and CDR2: SGHAT, FQNNGV. The CDR3 has 13 residues. The ends were cut back, 2 bases at V and 7 bases at J, with 8 bases in the middle. For the CDR3, the DNA is TGTGCCAGCAGCTTACGCGTGGGCGGGGAGCTGTTTTTT. Its protein product is CASSLRVGGELFF.

The chain carries TRBV20-1 and TRBJ2-3; 15 bases align to TRBD2. CDR3 length: 17 residues. Germline CDR1 and CDR2: DFQATT and SNEGSKA (reference sequence). V gave up 6 bases and J gave up 4 bases; unmatched junction bases: 11. As DNA, the CDR3 is TGCAGTGCCAATAATGGACTAGCGGGAGGGCCTTCAGATACGCAGTATTTT. It specifies CSANNGLAGGPSDTQYF.

The chain uses TRBV20-1 and TRBJ2-3, with TRBD2 matching 8 bases. Germline trimming cut 3 bases from V and 4 bases from J; bases unmatched to any gene: 3. Germline V gives CDR1 DFQATT, CDR2 SNEGSKA (reference sequence). The CDR3 totals 13 residues. DNA of the CDR3: TGCAGTGCTAGGTTAGCGGGATCAGATACGCAGTATTTT. Translated: CSARLAGSDTQYF.

The chain couples TRBV6-6 to TRBJ2-7; no reliable D call. The CDR3 has 18 residues. Germline V gene data show CDR1 as MNHNY and CDR2 as SVGAGI (reference sequence). V was cut by 0 bases and J by 4 bases, with 22 bases left in between. The CDR3, as DNA: TGTGCCAGCAGTTACTCACCAAGGTGGGGTGGCAGGAGTTACGAGCAGTACTTC. Amino acids: CASSYSPRWGGRSYEQYF.

This clonotype has a count of ten or more. The V gene is TRBV29-1, the J gene TRBJ1-1; TRBD1 matches 10 bases. Trimming cost V 7 bases and J 0 bases; bases outside gene matches: 5. The CDR3 contains 14 residues. The V gene's germline CDR1 is SQVTM and CDR2 ANQGSEA. As DNA, the CDR3 is TGCAGCGGCAGACAGGGGGCCATGAACACTGAAGCTTTCTTT. Residues: CSGRQGAMNTEAFF.

This clonotype was detected a few times. The chain is built from TRBV20-1 and TRBJ1-6; D is ambiguous. The CDR3 runs 16 residues. V was pared by 0 bases and J by 9 bases, with 18 bases between. Germline values: CDR1 DFQATT, CDR2 SNEGSKA (reference sequence). CDR3 loop: CSARDRATGIGSPLHF. The CDR3 DNA reads TGCAGTGCTAGAGATCGGGCCACGGGGATTGGTTCACCCCTCCACTTT.

The chain has TRBV7-2 and TRBJ2-1, with TRBD2 matching over 10 bases. The V gene's germline CDR1 is SGHTA and CDR2 FQGNSA. The CDR3 is made up of 15 amino acids. The junction had 5 bases not matched to a gene; V was cut back by 5 bases and J by 4 bases. CDR3 sequence: CASSQRTSGYNEQFF. The CDR3 region has the DNA TGTGCCAGCAGCCAACGGACTAGCGGTTACAATGAGCAGTTCTTC.

Only a few counts were recorded for this clonotype. A much more abundant neighbour one base away suggests this may be a read error. J is TRBJ2-6 and V is TRBV6-1; unclear D gene. CDR3 length equals 13 residues. Germline CDR1 MNHNS, CDR2 SASEGT. The V gene lost 3 bases and the J gene lost 1 base, with 1 base spanning the gap. The DNA of the CDR3 is TGTGCCAGCAGTGAGTCTGGGGCCAACGTCCTGACTTTC. Its protein product is CASSESGANVLTF.

The sample holds many counts of this clonotype. The chain is built from TRBV24-1 and TRBJ2-1, with TRBD1 identical over 11 bases. CDR1 KGHDR and CDR2 SFDVKD come from the germline V gene. J was trimmed by 11 bases and V by 4 bases; bases with no gene match: 9. The CDR3 runs 15 residues. CDR3 sequence: CATSEPGTGGPKQFF. DNA of the CDR3: TGTGCCACCAGTGAACCCGGGACAGGGGGACCCAAGCAGTTCTTC.